The source of this T cell receptor beta chain is a study of blood T cell repertoires in COVID-19. CDR1 is MGHRA and CDR2 is YSYEKL in the germline V gene. The CDR3 runs 13 residues. The ends were cut back, 4 bases at V and 6 bases at J, with 10 bases in the middle. Libraries were prepared by immunoSEQ multiplex PCR; TCRdb keeps only in-frame clonotypes and omits some of them. The data show 200,000 to 250,000 clones, 80% to 90% seen once. The chain combines TRBV4-1 with TRBJ1-5; D uncertain. This sequence originates from a woman in her sixties or seventies who had recovered from COVID-19. The sample was peripheral blood. The CDR3 coding sequence is TGCGCCAGCAGCCTGTCCTTTAGTCAGCCCCAGCATTTT. Its translation: CASSLSFSQPQHF.